The 15 T cell receptor beta chains in this list originate from one sample, sequenced in a study of beta chain features in type 1 diabetes. What was sequenced were expressed TCRB transcripts, since all of the isolated RNA had been reverse transcribed. Produced via immunoSEQ multiplex PCR; TCRdb's table is partial and in-frame only. The data show about 320,000 clones, with 11% to 15% seen just once and more than 6.5% held by the top ten. Material for sequencing was central memory CD4+ T cells from blood. The origin of the receptors is a young man in good health.

The gene calls are TRBV12-2 and TRBJ2-1; the table's TRBD2 call for D was not verified on the DNA. TRBV12-2 is a pseudogene. This CDR3 region has 16 residues. The CDR3 coding sequence is TGTGCAAGTCGCTTAGAAGCTAGCGGGAGTTACAATGAGCAGTTCTTC. Protein product: CASRLEASGSYNEQFF.

The rearrangement joins TRBV10-3 to TRBJ2-3, with 9 nucleotides matching TRBD2. Germline assignment: CDR1 ENHRY and CDR2 SYGVKD. The length of the CDR3 is 14 residues. Trimming took 7 bases from V and 4 from J; bases not matched to a gene: 6. This CDR3 is CAIKRREGADTQYF. CDR3 nucleotides: TGTGCCATCAAACGGCGGGAGGGGGCAGATACGCAGTATTTT.

Points on this clone: The sample carries other DNA sequences with the same CDR3. This chain links TRBV6-6 with TRBJ2-5, with TRBD1 matching over 9 bases. This CDR3 comprises 16 residues. The germline V gene has CDR1 MNHNY and CDR2 SVGAGI (reference sequence). J was trimmed by 0 bases and V by 0 bases; bases with no gene match: 2. The CDR3 coding sequence is TGTGCCAGCAGTTACTCCGGACAGGGGTACCAAGAGACCCAGTACTTC. Protein product: CASSYSGQGYQETQYF.

This clone was detected only a few times. The genes are TRBV5-1 and TRBJ2-1; TRBD2 matches at 10 bases. The germline gives CDR1 SGHRS, CDR2 YFSETQ. The ends lost 0 bases at V and 7 bases at J; junction bases unmatched: 4. The length of the CDR3 is 15 residues. CDR3: CASSLASGSRNEQFF. The CDR3 bases are TGCGCCAGCAGCTTGGCTAGCGGGAGTAGAAATGAGCAGTTCTTC.

This clone was seen a few times. J is TRBJ2-1 and V is TRBV5-4; TRBD1 matches at 10 bases. The CDR3 spans 16 residues. J was trimmed by 2 bases and V by 4 bases; bases with no gene match: 6. The V gene's germline CDR1 is SGHNT and CDR2 YYREEE (reference sequence). CDR3 amino acids: CASSQGDRGTYNEQFF. The CDR3, as DNA: TGTGCCAGCAGCCAAGGGGACAGGGGCACCTACAATGAGCAGTTCTTC.

The V and J genes are TRBV7-2 and TRBJ2-1; D ambiguous. The V end lost 4 bases, the J end lost 9 bases, and 16 bases lay between the germline ends. The germline gives CDR1 SGHTA, CDR2 FQGNSA. The CDR3 contains 14 residues. CDR3 coding DNA: TGTGCCAGCAGCTCAGCCTCTACTTTCGGTGAGCAGTTCTTC. Translating it yields CASSSASTFGEQFF.

This clone was recorded at least ten times. V is TRBV19 and J is TRBJ2-5; 14 bases agree with TRBD2. Germline lookup yields CDR1 LNHDA and CDR2 SQIVND (reference sequence). The CDR3 runs to 15 residues. Trimming cost V 5 bases and J 7 bases; bases outside gene matches: 6. This CDR3 reads CASSPKTSGGGTQYF. DNA for the CDR3: TGTGCCAGTAGTCCGAAGACTAGCGGGGGGGGGACCCAGTACTTC.

This clone was recorded many times. V usage is TRBV2 and J usage is TRBJ1-1; 10 bases fit TRBD1. J gave up 5 bases and V 2 bases, and 5 bases lay outside the gene matches. The CDR3 length is 15 residues. Germline CDR1 is SNHLY and CDR2 is FYNNEI. The CDR3 nucleotides are TGTGCCAGCAGTGAACGGGACAGGGGTAGGACTGAAGCTTTCTTT. It yields the protein CASSERDRGRTEAFF.

V gene TRBV7-2 combines with J gene TRBJ2-1, with D perhaps matching TRBD1 (6 bases). V was clipped by 7 bases and J by 0 bases, with 13 bases between them. CDR1 is SGHTA, CDR2 FQGNSA, per germline. CDR3 length equals 15 residues. The CDR3 reads CASNFQGSSYNEQFF. The CDR3 DNA follows: TGTGCCAGCAACTTTCAGGGGTCCTCCTACAATGAGCAGTTCTTC.

V gene TRBV18 combines with J gene TRBJ2-7, with 8 bases identical to TRBD2. With V trimmed by 6 bases and J by 2 bases, 6 bases remained unmatched. From germline, CDR1 is KGHSH and CDR2 LQKENI. The CDR3 covers 14 residues. In DNA form, the CDR3 reads TGTGCCAGCTCCGGCGAAGCGGGGGCCTACGAGCAGTACGTC. Its protein is CASSGEAGAYEQYV.

The chain combines TRBV30 with TRBJ1-1; D gene unclear. Trimming stripped 7 bases from V and 1 base from J, with 13 bases between. Germline V gene sequence: CDR1 GTSNPN, CDR2 SVGIG (reference sequence). The CDR3 spans 13 residues. Here the CDR3 reads CALHARANTEAFF. The DNA of the CDR3 is TGTGCCTTACACGCGAGGGCGAACACTGAAGCTTTCTTT.

The chain joins TRBV4-1 to TRBJ1-3; D may be TRBD1 (5 bases). The CDR3 is 14 amino acids. The V end lost 6 bases, the J end lost 6 bases, and 15 bases lay between the germline ends. Germline V CDR1 and CDR2: MGHRA, YSYEKL. CDR3: CASSDPGRTNTIYF. The CDR3 bases are TGCGCCAGCAGTGACCCGGGACGGACAAACACCATATATTTT.

The genes are TRBV29-1 and TRBJ2-3; TRBD1 agrees at 8 bases. J was trimmed by 3 bases and V by 5 bases; bases with no gene match: 7. The germline gives CDR1 SQVTM, CDR2 ANQGSEA. This CDR3 spans 14 amino acids. The CDR3, as DNA: TGCAGCGTTACCCGGACAGGGAGGACAGATACGCAGTATTTT. This translates into CSVTRTGRTDTQYF.

J is TRBJ2-1 and V is TRBV7-2; D is unresolved. V lost 5 bases, J lost 6 bases, and 8 bases lay in between. Germline V lookup: CDR1 SGHTA, CDR2 FQGNSA. The CDR3 totals 12 residues. The CDR3 nucleotides are TGTGCCAGCAGCCACCCTGGCAATGAGCAGTTCTTC. It translates to CASSHPGNEQFF.

The V gene is TRBV4-1, the J gene TRBJ2-1; 11 nucleotides line up with TRBD2. From germline, CDR1 is MGHRA and CDR2 YSYEKL. This CDR3 region has 14 residues. V shed 4 bases and J 8 bases; nucleotides not matched to a gene: 4. In DNA form, the CDR3 reads TGCGCCAGCAGCCTGATAGCGGGGGGGGATGAGCAGTTCTTC. As protein: CASSLIAGGDEQFF.